This TCR beta chain was retrieved from a study of blood T cell repertoires in COVID-19. Across the whole study: Whether acute or convalescent, the COVID-19 samples came from the United States, Italy and Spain. From T cells, B-cell-depleted T cells, or PBMCs came the material, which was cDNA or gDNA.

Authors' processing steps: Estimated nucleated cell counts came from reference gene primer amplification. Using immunoSEQ multiplex PCR, the repertoire was profiled, and TCRdb retains in-frame clones only, with some absent. D and trimming come from the DNA, and the V and J calls and clone size come from that table. The sample includes about 70,000 clones, around 90% of them seen just once. This sequence originates from a human donor in a cohort sampled during active COVID-19. What was sequenced was peripheral blood.

The CDR3, as DNA: TGTGCCAGCAGCTCGGGACTAGGAACAGATACGCAGTATTTT. Translated: CASSSGLGTDTQYF. The gene calls are TRBV5-4 and TRBJ2-3, with 8 bases lining up with TRBD2. From germline, CDR1 is SGHNT and CDR2 YYREEE (reference sequence). The CDR3 spans 14 residues. V shed 3 bases and J 3 bases; nucleotides not matched to a gene: 3.